Shown below are 2 T cell receptor beta chains from a single sample sequenced in a study of tumor-infiltrating lymphocytes in oesophageal squamous cell carcinoma. Each CDR3 protein is one row after TCRdb ran MiXCR on the PCR reads. The profile shows roughly 20,000 distinct CDR3 sequences, around 46% of them singletons. The sequenced material came from normal esophageal tissue next to the tumor. The receptor source for this set is a female donor with esophageal squamous cell carcinoma.

This clonotype occurred many times. The chain is built from TRBV28 and TRBJ2-7; perhaps TRBD1 as D (6 bases). Germline V gene sequence: CDR1 MDHEN, CDR2 SYDVKM. The CDR3 runs 15 residues. V was clipped by 6 bases and J by 2 bases, with 17 bases between them. The CDR3 DNA reads as TGTGCCAGCAGCCGCCCCCCGGGACAAGCCTACGAGCAGTACTTC. It is translated as CASSRPPGQAYEQYF.

This clonotype was seen a few times. This chain links TRBV12-3 or TRBV12-4 with TRBJ2-3; D may be TRBD2 (5 bases). The J call may be in error: the DNA end matches TRBJ2-7 better. CDR3 length equals 15 residues. The CDR3 sequence: CASSLGGGLSYEQYF. The CDR3 DNA sequence: TGTGCCAGCAGTTTAGGCGGAGGTCTCTCCTACGAGCAGTACTTC.